This T cell receptor beta chain was found in a study of regulatory T cells in long-lasting Graves disease (dated by TCRdb to about 2021). About the investigation overall: Newly diagnosed Graves' disease patients had taken antithyroid drugs for less than 3 months. A total of around 35 samples underwent TCR sequencing, from some 13 patients with persistent Graves' disease and 20 patients with newly diagnosed Graves' disease. Patients with persistent Graves' disease were compared with patients with newly diagnosed Graves' disease using TCR sequencing and RNA sequencing of peripheral blood. The study was conducted in China and was registered as a clinical trial.

This clonotype was seen repeatedly, ten times or more. Its antigen is currently not known. No much larger clonotype is one base removed from it; base qualities were not supplied. The library was obtained by multiplex PCR. The sequencer was an Illumina HiSeq 4000. To build TCR beta libraries, CDR3 regions were amplified by Arm-PCR using iRepertoire HTBI primers. Before sequencing, the PCR products went through gel purification. Per the original workflow: A total of fewer than 65 TRBV and 14 TRBJ segments were identified across samples and were used for gene usage analysis of CDR3 amino acid clonotypes. Filtered high-quality paired reads were merged into contigs using COPE and FqMerger. BLAST was used to align contigs to the IMGT TRBV, TRBD and TRBJ reference genes, and CDR3 was defined following IMGT. Clonotypes above 0.1% frequency were classified as highly expanded clones. Shannon entropy served as the measure of repertoire diversity, while the Gini coefficient captured V-J evenness. A clonotype found in more than one individual was treated as public. TCRdb reran the public reads through fastp at Q25 and MiXCR, keeping productive beta chains. One record per CDR3 amino acid sequence lists the most common genes and DNA. The V and J calls, along with clone size, are taken from TCRdb and not from the paper's own processing. In all, the sample holds over 350,000 distinct CDR3 sequences, and 12% to 15% of those were seen once. Under 20% of the sample is held by the ten biggest clonotypes.

The time point tag for this specimen amounts to: newly diagnosed GD, antithyroid drugs for less than 3 months. For both TCR sequencing and RNA sequencing, RNA was extracted from PBMCs using TRIzol. The diagnosis of Graves' disease followed American Thyroid Association guidelines. Recruitment of patients was carried out at an endocrinology department in Xi'an, China. From each patient, approximately 9 milliliters of peripheral blood was collected into an EDTA anticoagulant tube. PBMCs were isolated by Ficoll Paque Plus density gradient separation without further T cell sorting. An Agilent 2100 Bioanalyzer and agarose gel were used to check RNA quality, and a NanoDrop 2000 was used to measure RNA concentration. On the study overall, not on this receptor specifically: Only peripheral blood was studied, because thyroid tissue, the primary lesion, was inaccessible. Compared with newly diagnosed patients, persistent Graves' disease patients had lower TCR Shannon entropy and fewer highly expanded clones, which suggests clonal expansion. A larger number of public clonotypes was shared among persistent patients (2,741) than among newly diagnosed patients (approximately 1,000). TRBV28, TRBJ1-2 and TRBJ2-5 were preferentially used in persistent disease, while TRBV20-1 and TRBJ2-1 were favored in newly diagnosed disease. Only the TCR beta chain was sequenced and analyzed. As a limitation, the authors acknowledged that the small sample size may reduce accuracy.

In the germline V gene (reference sequence), CDR1 corresponds to LGHDT and CDR2 to YNNKEL. Trimming at the junction amounts to 5 bases on V and 8 bases on J, and the germline ends lie 16 bases apart. Inclusive of the bounding cysteine and phenylalanine, the CDR3 is 14 residues long. The CDR3 DNA has 42 bases and is translated from base 1. These sequences were also reported in another study, on T cells in Graves' hyperthyroidism and ophthalmopathy. The second paper further reports: A patient counted as having stable Graves' hyperthyroidism if no progression to ophthalmopathy occurred over 18 months of follow-up. Hyperthyroidism patients were aged 18 to 65 years and newly diagnosed, with disease duration of less than 2 months. Any patient with an uncontrolled infection, another autoimmune disease, pregnancy or lactation was excluded. Clinical symptoms, serum thyroxine and TRAb, thyroid ultrasound, and orbital computed tomography formed the basis for the diagnoses. For the first round of RT-PCR on the TCR CDR3, the HTBI primer set was used together with the Qiagen OneStep RT-PCR kit. Most expanded thyroid clonotypes (frequency above 0.001) were also detected in blood, a finding suggesting that blood repertoires may reflect thyroid immune responses. In cross-validation, a model built on a 13 V-J signature told ophthalmopathy apart from stable hyperthyroidism with approximately 91% sensitivity and approximately 81% specificity, and in testing the same model reached 80%/75%. In validation, progression to ophthalmopathy was predicted by the model with nearly 71% sensitivity and 72.22% specificity, a median of approximately 6.5 months before onset. To identify TCR V-J signatures that set the groups apart, the researchers used a discovery cohort of more than 95 patients, made up of 40 to 45 with Graves' ophthalmopathy and 57 with stable Graves' hyperthyroidism. Prospective prediction of ophthalmopathy was tested in an independent validation cohort consisting of 18 to 20 hyperthyroidism patients and 15 to 17 patients who later progressed to ophthalmopathy. The roughly 90 discovery patients were divided at random into training and test sets in a 7:3 ratio. In six Graves' hyperthyroidism patients, the study also compared T-cell repertoires from thyroid tissue with T-cell repertoires from blood. Once sampling was done, hyperthyroidism patients were given methimazole at a starting dose of 30 mg daily, whereas ophthalmopathy patients were given high-dose intravenous methylprednisolone. The libraries were constructed in a second round of multiplex PCR and then size-selected and purified. The libraries were sequenced on an Illumina HiSeq2000 using paired-end 100 bp reads. Raw data were processed with SOAPnuke, discarding reads with adapters, uncalled bases, mean Phred below 15, or no exact constant-primer or identifier match. High-quality paired reads were merged using COPE v1.2.5, and each unique nucleotide sequence was defined as a clonotype. MiTCR v1.1 was used to align the clonotypes against IMGT TRBV, TRBD and TRBJ reference segments. Only V-J combinations with frequency above 0.0001, covering about 99% of repertoires, were analysed. A TCS score was defined as the ratio of F50 (clonal expansion) to E x V (chaos), with BLOSUM62-based TCRdist applied between CDR3 peptides within each V-J. Welch's t-statistics and random forest reduced just over 500 V-J features to about 12, which were used in a naive Bayes classifier (R e1071). No statistical method was used to set the sample size in advance, and investigators knew the group allocation. The paper reports TCR Vbeta CDR3 sequencing of 130 to 150 peripheral blood samples: approximately 41 ophthalmopathy, some 80 hyperthyroidism and approximately 17 progressor patients.

Sample: peripheral blood mononuclear cells (PBMCs), taken at new diagnosis, from a patient treated with antithyroid drugs. This receptor was obtained from a woman in her forties or fifties with Graves disease. Donor details come from another sample of the same person, matched by shared clones. The sequence joins TRBV3-1 to TRBJ2-1; possibly the D gene is TRBD1, per 5 matching bases. The CDR3 region has the sequence CASSANRRVYEQFF. Read as DNA, the sequence is TGTGCCAGCAGCGCGAACCGCAGGGTCTATGAGCAGTTCTTC.